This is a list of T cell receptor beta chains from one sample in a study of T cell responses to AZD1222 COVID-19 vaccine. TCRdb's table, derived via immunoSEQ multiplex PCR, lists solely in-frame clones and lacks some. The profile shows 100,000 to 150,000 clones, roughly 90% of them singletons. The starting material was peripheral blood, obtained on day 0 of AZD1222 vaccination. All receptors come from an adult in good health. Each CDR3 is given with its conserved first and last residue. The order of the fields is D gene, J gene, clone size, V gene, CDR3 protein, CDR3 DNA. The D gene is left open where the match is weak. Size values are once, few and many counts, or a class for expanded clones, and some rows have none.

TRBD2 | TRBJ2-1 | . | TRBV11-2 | CASRTPGLAGRSNEQFF | TGTGCCAGCCGGACACCGGGACTAGCGGGACGATCGAATGAGCAGTTCTTC
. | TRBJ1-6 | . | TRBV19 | CASSQRGYNSPLHF | TGTGCCAGTAGCCAAAGAGGCTATAATTCACCCCTCCACTTT
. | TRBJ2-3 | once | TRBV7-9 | CASRHSGPDTQYF | TGTGCCAGCAGACACTCAGGGCCAGATACGCAGTATTTT
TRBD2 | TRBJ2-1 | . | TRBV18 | CASSPRLAGHNEQFF | TGTGCCAGCTCACCTAGACTAGCGGGACACAATGAGCAGTTCTTC
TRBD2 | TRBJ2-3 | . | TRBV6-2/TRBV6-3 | CASSYGLELAGLDTQYF | TGTGCCAGCAGTTATGGTCTGGAACTAGCGGGCTTAGATACGCAGTATTTT
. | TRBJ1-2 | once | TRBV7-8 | CASSPGSYGYTF | TGTGCCAGCAGCCCCGGGAGCTATGGCTACACCTTC
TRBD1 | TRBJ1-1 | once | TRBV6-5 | CASREGQLMNTEAFF | TGTGCCAGCAGGGAGGGACAGCTCATGAACACTGAAGCTTTCTTT
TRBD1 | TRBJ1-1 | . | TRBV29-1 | CSHTGAGNRAFF | TGCAGCCACACAGGGGCCGGTAACCGAGCTTTCTTT
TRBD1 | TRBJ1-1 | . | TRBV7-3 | CASSRTGSTTEAFF | TGTGCCAGCAGCCGGACAGGGTCAACCACTGAAGCTTTCTTT
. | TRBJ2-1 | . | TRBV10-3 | CAIRPLKAGTANEQFF | TGTGCCATCAGGCCCCTTAAGGCCGGGACTGCCAATGAGCAGTTCTTC
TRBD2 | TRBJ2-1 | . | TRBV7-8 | CASSPVGGSYNEQFF | TGTGCCAGCAGCCCGGTGGGGGGGTCCTACAATGAGCAGTTCTTC
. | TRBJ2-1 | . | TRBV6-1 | CASSEFMSSAYNEQFF | TGTGCCAGCAGTGAATTTATGTCCTCAGCCTACAATGAGCAGTTCTTC
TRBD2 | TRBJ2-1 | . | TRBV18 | CASSPMGGYNEQFF | TGTGCCAGCTCACCAATGGGGGGGTACAATGAGCAGTTCTTC
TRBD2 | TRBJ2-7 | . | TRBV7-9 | CASSSVVSGSHEQYF | TGTGCCAGCAGCTCCGTCGTGAGCGGGAGCCACGAGCAGTACTTC
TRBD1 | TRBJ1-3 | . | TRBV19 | CASSRLLRDRGRFVPNTIYF | TGTGCCAGTAGTCGCTTGCTTCGGGACAGGGGGCGTTTCGTCCCAAACACCATATATTTT
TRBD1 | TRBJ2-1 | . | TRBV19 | CASSLLNRDSAYNEQFF | TGTGCCAGTAGTTTACTAAACCGGGACAGTGCTTACAATGAGCAGTTCTTC
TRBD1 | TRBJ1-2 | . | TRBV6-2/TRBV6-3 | CASSFGTALGTYGYTF | TGTGCCAGCAGTTTTGGGACAGCCCTAGGGACCTATGGCTACACCTTC
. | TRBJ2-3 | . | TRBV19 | CASSSTREITDTQYF | TGTGCCAGTAGTTCGACTAGAGAGATCACAGATACGCAGTATTTT
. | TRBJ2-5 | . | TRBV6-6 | CASSYREETQYF | TGTGCCAGCAGTTACAGGGAAGAGACCCAGTACTTC
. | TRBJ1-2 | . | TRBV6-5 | CASSYSGGGGGYTF | TGTGCCAGCAGTTACTCGGGAGGAGGGGGTGGCTACACCTTC
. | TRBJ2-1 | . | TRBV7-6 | CASSLVNRGHNEQFF | TGTGCCAGCAGCTTAGTAAATCGGGGCCACAATGAGCAGTTCTTC
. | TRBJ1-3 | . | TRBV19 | CASSIPGLRSPGNTIYF | TGTGCCAGTAGTATCCCGGGACTGCGCTCTCCTGGAAACACCATATATTTT
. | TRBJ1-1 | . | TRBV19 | CASRIGFMNTEAFF | TGTGCCAGTAGGATAGGTTTCATGAACACTGAAGCTTTCTTT
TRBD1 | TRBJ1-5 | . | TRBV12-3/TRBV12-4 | CASSPDRRQPQHF | TGTGCCAGCAGTCCGGACAGGCGGCAGCCCCAGCATTTT
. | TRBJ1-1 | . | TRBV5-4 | CASTLDRAGHTEAFF | TGTGCCAGCACCCTAGACCGTGCGGGGCACACTGAAGCTTTCTTT
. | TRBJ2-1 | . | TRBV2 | CASRRGLYNEQFF | TGTGCCAGCCGTCGGGGCCTATACAATGAGCAGTTCTTC
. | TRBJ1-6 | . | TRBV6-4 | CASSPYPENSPLHF | TGTGCCAGCAGCCCATACCCCGAGAATTCACCCCTCCACTTT
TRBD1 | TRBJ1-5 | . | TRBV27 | CASRPNRGSNQPQHF | TGTGCCAGCAGGCCGAACAGGGGGTCTAATCAGCCCCAGCATTTT
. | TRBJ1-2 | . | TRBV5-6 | CASSLGDGYGYTF | TGTGCCAGCAGCTTGGGGGACGGCTATGGCTACACCTTC
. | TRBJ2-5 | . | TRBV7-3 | CASSLRLGETQYF | TGTGCCAGCAGCTTAAGGCTGGGGGAGACCCAGTACTTC
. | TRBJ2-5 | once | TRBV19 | CASSGRVRETQYF | TGTGCCAGTAGTGGAAGGGTTCGAGAGACCCAGTACTTC
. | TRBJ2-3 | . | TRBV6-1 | CASSDPQGTTDTQYF | TGTGCCAGCAGTGATCCCCAAGGGACCACAGATACGCAGTATTTT
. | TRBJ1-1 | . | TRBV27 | CASSWRTAGTPGKNTEAFF | TGTGCCAGCAGTTGGCGAACGGCCGGGACACCTGGGAAGAACACTGAAGCTTTCTTT
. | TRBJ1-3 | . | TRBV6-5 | CASREALLTGRTIYF | TGTGCCAGCAGAGAGGCGCTCCTCACTGGACGCACCATATATTTT
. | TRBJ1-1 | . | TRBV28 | CASSSGGVEAFF | TGTGCCAGCAGTTCGGGAGGGGTAGAAGCTTTCTTT
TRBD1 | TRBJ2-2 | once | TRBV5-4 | CASSLPQGALTGELFF | TGTGCCAGCAGCTTACCCCAGGGGGCGCTGACCGGGGAGCTGTTTTTT
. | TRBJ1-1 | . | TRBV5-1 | CASSQGSTEAFF | TGCGCCAGCAGCCAGGGGTCCACTGAAGCTTTCTTT
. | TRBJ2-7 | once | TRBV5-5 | CASSLVGSYEQYF | TGTGCCAGCAGCTTGGTCGGCTCCTACGAGCAGTACTTC
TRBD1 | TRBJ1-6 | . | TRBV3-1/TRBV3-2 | CASSRGQFNSPLHF | TGTGCCAGCAGCCGGGGACAGTTTAATTCACCCCTCCACTTT
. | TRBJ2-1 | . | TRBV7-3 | CASSLTRAGHEQFF | TGTGCCAGCAGCTTAACCCGGGCCGGCCATGAGCAGTTCTTC
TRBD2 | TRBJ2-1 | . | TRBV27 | CASSPLKLTSGRNYNEQFF | TGTGCCAGCAGTCCCCTAAAACTCACTAGCGGGAGGAACTACAATGAGCAGTTCTTC
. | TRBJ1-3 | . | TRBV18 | CASSQGDTFSGNTIYF | TGTGCCAGCTCACAGGGCGACACGTTCTCTGGAAACACCATATATTTT
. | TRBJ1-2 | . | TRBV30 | CAWRKDGYTF | TGTGCCTGGAGGAAGGATGGCTACACCTTC
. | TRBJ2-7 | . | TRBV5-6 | CASSPTRGTVPYEQYF | TGTGCCAGCAGCCCTACTCGGGGTACAGTTCCCTACGAGCAGTACTTC
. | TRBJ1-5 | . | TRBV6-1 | CASSGQGPLSNQPQHF | TGTGCCAGCAGTGGGCAGGGCCCCCTTAGCAATCAGCCCCAGCATTTT
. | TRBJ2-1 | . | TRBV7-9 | CASSANGGIYNEQFF | TGTGCCAGCAGCGCAAATGGGGGGATCTACAATGAGCAGTTCTTC
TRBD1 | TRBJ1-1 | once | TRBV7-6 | CASSLFPTHSPGQGDTEAFF | TGTGCCAGCAGCTTATTCCCCACCCATTCGCCGGGACAGGGGGATACTGAAGCTTTCTTT
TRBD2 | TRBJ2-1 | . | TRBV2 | CASSLGLAAYNEQFF | TGTGCCAGCAGCTTGGGACTAGCGGCATACAATGAGCAGTTCTTC
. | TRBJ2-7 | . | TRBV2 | CASSELSSYEQYF | TGTGCCAGCAGTGAATTGAGCTCCTACGAGCAGTACTTC
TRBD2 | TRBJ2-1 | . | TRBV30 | CAWSPTGRLAGAYNEQFF | TGTGCCTGGAGTCCGACTGGGAGACTAGCGGGCGCCTACAATGAGCAGTTCTTC
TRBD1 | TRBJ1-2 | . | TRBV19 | CASSPRTGGNYGYTF | TGTGCCAGTAGTCCGAGGACAGGGGGGAACTATGGCTACACCTTC
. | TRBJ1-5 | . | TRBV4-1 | CASSQGRGGNQPQHF | TGCGCCAGCAGCCAAGGCCGGGGGGGCAATCAGCCCCAGCATTTT
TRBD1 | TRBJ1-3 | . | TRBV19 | CASRSGTAGNTIYF | TGTGCCAGTCGGAGTGGGACAGCTGGAAACACCATATATTTT